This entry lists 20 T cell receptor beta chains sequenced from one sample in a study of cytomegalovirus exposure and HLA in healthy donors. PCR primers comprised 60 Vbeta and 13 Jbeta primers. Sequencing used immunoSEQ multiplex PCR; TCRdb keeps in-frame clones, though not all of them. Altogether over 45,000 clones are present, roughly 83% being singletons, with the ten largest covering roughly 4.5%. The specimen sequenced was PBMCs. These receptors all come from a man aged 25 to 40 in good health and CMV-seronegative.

As DNA, the CDR3 is TGTGCCAGCAGTCTCGGGACAGGTTCAGCGGTGGCCCAGTACTTC. Encoded protein: CASSLGTGSAVAQYF. The chain links TRBV2 to TRBJ2-5; 8 bases are shared with TRBD1. The germline V gene encodes CDR1 SNHLY and CDR2 FYNNEI. The CDR3 is made up of 15 amino acids. After removal of 5 bases from V and 9 bases from J, the junction contained 14 bases not matched to a gene.

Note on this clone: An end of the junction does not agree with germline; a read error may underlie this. Here the CDR3 reads CSVEGREGNTGELFF. CDR3 in DNA: TGCAGCGTCGAAGGGAGGGAGGGAAACACCGGGGAGCTGTTTTTT. J is TRBJ2-2 and V is TRBV29-1; TRBD2 matches 7 bases. Per the germline V gene, CDR1 is SQVTM and CDR2 is ANQGSEA. The CDR3 sequence is 15 residues long.

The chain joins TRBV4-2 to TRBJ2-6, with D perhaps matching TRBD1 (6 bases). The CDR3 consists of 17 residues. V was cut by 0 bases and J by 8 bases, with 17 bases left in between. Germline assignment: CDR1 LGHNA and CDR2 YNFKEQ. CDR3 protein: CASSQDLTGLISNVLTF. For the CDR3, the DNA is TGTGCCAGCAGCCAAGACCTGACAGGACTGATCTCCAACGTCCTGACTTTC.

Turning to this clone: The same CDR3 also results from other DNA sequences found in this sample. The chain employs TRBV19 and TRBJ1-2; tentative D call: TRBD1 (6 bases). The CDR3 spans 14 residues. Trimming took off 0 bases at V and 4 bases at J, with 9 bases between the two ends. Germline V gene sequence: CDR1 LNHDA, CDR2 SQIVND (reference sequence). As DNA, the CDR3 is TGTGCCAGTAGTATAGAGCAGGGGACCTATGGCTACACCTTC. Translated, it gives CASSIEQGTYGYTF.

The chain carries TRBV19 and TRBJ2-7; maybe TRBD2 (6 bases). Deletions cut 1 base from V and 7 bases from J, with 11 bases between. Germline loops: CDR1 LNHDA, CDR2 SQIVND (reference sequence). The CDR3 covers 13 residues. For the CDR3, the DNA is TGTGCCAGTAGTATAGGGCCGGGGAGGGAGCAGTACTTC. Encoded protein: CASSIGPGREQYF.

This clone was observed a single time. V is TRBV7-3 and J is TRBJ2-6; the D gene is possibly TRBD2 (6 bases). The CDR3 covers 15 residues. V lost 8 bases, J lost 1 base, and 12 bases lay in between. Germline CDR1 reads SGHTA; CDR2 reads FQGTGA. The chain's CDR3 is CASGTDPSGANVLTF. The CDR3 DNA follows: TGTGCCAGCGGGACTGATCCTTCTGGGGCCAACGTCCTGACTTTC.

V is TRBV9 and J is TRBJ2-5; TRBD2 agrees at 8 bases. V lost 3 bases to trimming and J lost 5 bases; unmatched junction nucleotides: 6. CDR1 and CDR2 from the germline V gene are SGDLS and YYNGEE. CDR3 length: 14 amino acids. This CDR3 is CASSARTSSETQYF. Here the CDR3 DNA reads TGTGCCAGCAGCGCCCGGACTAGCTCGGAGACCCAGTACTTC. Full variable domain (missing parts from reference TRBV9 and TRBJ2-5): DSGVTQTPKHLITATGQRVTLRCSPRSGDLSVYWYQQSLDQGLQFLIQYYNGEERAKGNILERFSAQQFPDLHSELNLSSLELGDSALYFCASSARTSSETQYFGPGTRLLVL.

The CDR3 region is CASSLGLATLYNEQFF. The CDR3 coding sequence is TGTGCCAGCAGTTTAGGGCTAGCTACCCTCTACAATGAGCAGTTCTTC. V and J are TRBV28 and TRBJ2-1, with D possibly TRBD2 on 5 matching bases. CDR3 size: 16 residues. V lost 2 bases and J 3 bases, leaving 14 bases between the germline ends. CDR1 and CDR2 (germline): MDHEN, SYDVKM.

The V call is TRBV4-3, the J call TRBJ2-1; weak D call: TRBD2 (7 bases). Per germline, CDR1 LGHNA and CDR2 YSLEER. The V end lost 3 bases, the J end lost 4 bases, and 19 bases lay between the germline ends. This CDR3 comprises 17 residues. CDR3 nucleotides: TGCGCCAGCAGCCAGGGGCCGTCGGGGGGCCCTTACAATGAGCAGTTCTTC. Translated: CASSQGPSGGPYNEQFF.

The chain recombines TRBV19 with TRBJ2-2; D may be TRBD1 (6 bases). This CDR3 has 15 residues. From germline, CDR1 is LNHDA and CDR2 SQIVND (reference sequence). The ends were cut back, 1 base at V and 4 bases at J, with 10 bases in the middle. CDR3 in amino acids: CASSIGQGRTGELFF. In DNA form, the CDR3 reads TGTGCCAGTAGTATAGGGCAGGGGCGCACCGGGGAGCTGTTTTTT. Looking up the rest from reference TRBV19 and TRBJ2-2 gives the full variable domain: DGGITQSPKYLFRKEGQNVTLSCEQNLNHDAMYWYRQDPGQGLRLIYYSQIVNDFQKGDIAEGYSVSREKKESFPLTVTSAQKNPTAFYLCASSIGQGRTGELFFGEGSRLTVL.

The CDR3 region is CASSLRDRDTEAFF. The CDR3 DNA reads as TGTGCCAGCAGCTTAAGGGACAGGGACACTGAAGCTTTCTTT. The V call is TRBV7-8, the J call TRBJ1-1; 9 bases fit TRBD1. This CDR3 region has 14 residues. The germline CDR1 and CDR2 sequences are SGHVS and FQNEAQ. With V trimmed by 2 bases and J by 3 bases, 1 base remained unmatched.

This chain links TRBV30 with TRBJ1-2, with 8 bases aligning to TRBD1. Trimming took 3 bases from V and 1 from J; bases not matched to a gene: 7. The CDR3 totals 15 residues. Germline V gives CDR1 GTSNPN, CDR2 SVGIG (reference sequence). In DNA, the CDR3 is TGTGCCTGGAGCAGGACAGGGCACCTTAACTATGGCTACACCTTC. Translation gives CAWSRTGHLNYGYTF.

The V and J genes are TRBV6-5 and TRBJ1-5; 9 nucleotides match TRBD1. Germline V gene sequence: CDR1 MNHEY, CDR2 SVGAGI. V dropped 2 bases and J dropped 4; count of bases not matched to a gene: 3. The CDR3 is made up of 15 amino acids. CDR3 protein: CASSYGQGTNQPQHF. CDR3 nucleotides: TGTGCCAGCAGTTACGGACAGGGGACGAATCAGCCCCAGCATTTT.

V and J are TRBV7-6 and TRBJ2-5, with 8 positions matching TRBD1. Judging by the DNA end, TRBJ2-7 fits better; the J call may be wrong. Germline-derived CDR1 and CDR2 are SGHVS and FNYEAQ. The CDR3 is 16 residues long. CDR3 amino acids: CASSSREDRGNLEQYF. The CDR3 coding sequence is TGTGCCAGCAGCTCCCGCGAAGACAGGGGAAATCTCGAGCAGTACTTC.

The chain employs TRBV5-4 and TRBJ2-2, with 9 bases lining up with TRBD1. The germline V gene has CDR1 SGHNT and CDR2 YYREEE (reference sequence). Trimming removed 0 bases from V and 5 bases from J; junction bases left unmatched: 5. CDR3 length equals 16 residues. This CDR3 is CASSLGTGGTTGELFF. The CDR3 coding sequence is TGTGCCAGCAGCTTGGGAACAGGGGGCACAACCGGGGAGCTGTTTTTT. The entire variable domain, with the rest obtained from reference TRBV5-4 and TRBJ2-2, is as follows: ETGVTQSPTHLIKTRGQQVTLRCSSQSGHNTVSWYQQALGQGPQFIFQYYREEENGRGNFPPRFSGLQFPNYSSELNVNALELDDSALYLCASSLGTGGTTGELFFGEGSRLTVL.

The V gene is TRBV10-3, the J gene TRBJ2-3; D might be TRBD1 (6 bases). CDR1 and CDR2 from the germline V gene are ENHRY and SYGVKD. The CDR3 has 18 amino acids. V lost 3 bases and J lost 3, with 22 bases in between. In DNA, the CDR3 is TGTGCCATCAGTGATGTTAGAGACAGGAGCTTGGCAACAGATACGCAGTATTTT. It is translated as CAISDVRDRSLATDTQYF.

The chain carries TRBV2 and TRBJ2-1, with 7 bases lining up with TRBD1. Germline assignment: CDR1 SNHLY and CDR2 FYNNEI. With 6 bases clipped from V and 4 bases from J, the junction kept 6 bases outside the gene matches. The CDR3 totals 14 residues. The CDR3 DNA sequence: TGTGCCAGCAGCGACAGGGTAGGGTACAATGAGCAGTTCTTC. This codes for CASSDRVGYNEQFF.

CDR3 loop: CAWKQESETQYF. The CDR3, as DNA: TGTGCCTGGAAACAGGAGAGTGAGACCCAGTACTTC. The V call is TRBV30, the J call TRBJ2-5, with D maybe TRBD1 (5 bases). Trimming removed 4 bases at V and 5 bases at J, with 11 bases between. This CDR3 spans 12 amino acids. Germline V gene lookup returns CDR1 GTSNPN and CDR2 SVGIG (reference sequence).

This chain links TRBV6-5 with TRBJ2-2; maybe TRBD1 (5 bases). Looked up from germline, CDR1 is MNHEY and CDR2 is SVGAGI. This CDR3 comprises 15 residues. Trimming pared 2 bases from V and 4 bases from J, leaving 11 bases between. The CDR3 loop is CASSYGALGTGELFF. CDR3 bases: TGTGCCAGCAGTTACGGGGCCTTGGGCACCGGGGAGCTGTTTTTT.

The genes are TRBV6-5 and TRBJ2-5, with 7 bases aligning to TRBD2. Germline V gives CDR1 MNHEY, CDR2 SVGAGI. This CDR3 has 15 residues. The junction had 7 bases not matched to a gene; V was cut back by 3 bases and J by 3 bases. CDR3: CASSYLSGAKETQYF. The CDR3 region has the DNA TGTGCCAGCAGTTATCTAAGCGGGGCAAAAGAGACCCAGTACTTC.